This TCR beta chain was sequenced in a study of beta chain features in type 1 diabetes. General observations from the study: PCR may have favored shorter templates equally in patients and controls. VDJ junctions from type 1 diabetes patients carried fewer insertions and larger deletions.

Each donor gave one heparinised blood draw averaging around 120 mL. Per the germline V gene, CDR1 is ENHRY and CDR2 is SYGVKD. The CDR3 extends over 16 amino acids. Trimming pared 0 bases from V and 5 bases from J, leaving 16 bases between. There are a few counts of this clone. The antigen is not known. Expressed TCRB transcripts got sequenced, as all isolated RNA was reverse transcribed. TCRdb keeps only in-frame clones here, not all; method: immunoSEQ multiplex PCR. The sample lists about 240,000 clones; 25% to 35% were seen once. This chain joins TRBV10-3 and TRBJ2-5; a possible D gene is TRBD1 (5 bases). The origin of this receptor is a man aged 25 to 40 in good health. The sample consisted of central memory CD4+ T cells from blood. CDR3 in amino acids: CAISESVGASGETQYF. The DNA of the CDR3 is TGTGCCATCAGTGAGTCAGTGGGCGCGTCAGGGGAGACCCAGTACTTC.